These 12 T cell receptor beta chains were all obtained from the same sample, sequenced in a study of blood T cell repertoires in COVID-19. Using immunoSEQ multiplex PCR, the repertoire was profiled, and TCRdb retains in-frame clones only, with some absent. This sample has approximately 250,000 clones, with 88% found just once. The specimen sequenced was PBMCs or T cells enriched from blood (not recorded which). The receptors here all came from a woman aged 30 to 39 who had recovered from COVID-19.

This clone came up once. This sample also contains other DNA sequences that code for the same CDR3. The chain combines TRBV9 with TRBJ2-1, with a tentative D call TRBD1 (5 bases). There are 12 residues in the CDR3. V shed 4 bases and J shed 8 bases, with 10 bases lying between them. Germline values: CDR1 SGDLS, CDR2 YYNGEE. CDR3 in amino acids: CASSRGGDEQFF. CDR3 nucleotide sequence: TGTGCCAGCAGCAGGGGTGGCGATGAGCAGTTCTTC.

The chain employs TRBV27 and TRBJ2-5; TRBD2 might be the D (5 bases). Trimming took off 6 bases at V and 2 bases at J, with 10 bases between the two ends. CDR1 and CDR2 from the germline V gene are MNHEY and SMNVEV (reference sequence). The CDR3 runs 13 residues. CDR3 sequence (DNA): TGTGCCAGCAGGAAGGACTCTCAAGAGACCCAGTACTTC. Translating it yields CASRKDSQETQYF.

There are a few counts of this clone. The rearrangement links TRBV2 to TRBJ2-7; a weak D match, TRBD1 (6 bases). V was trimmed by 4 bases and J by 7 bases, leaving 23 bases between them. Germline loops: CDR1 SNHLY, CDR2 FYNNEI. This CDR3 spans 16 amino acids. The CDR3 DNA is TGTGCCAGCAGTGGGAAGGTAGGACAGCCCTCCTCTGAGCAGTACTTC. This gives the protein CASSGKVGQPSSEQYF.

J is TRBJ1-5 and V is TRBV10-3; 9 nucleotides agree with TRBD1. This CDR3 is built from 13 residues. CDR1 is ENHRY, CDR2 SYGVKD, per germline. Trimming removed 10 bases from V and 3 bases from J; junction bases left unmatched: 4. In DNA form, the CDR3 reads TGTGCCACCTGGGACAGGGACAATCAGCCCCAGCATTTT. Protein: CATWDRDNQPQHF.

This CDR3 is CASSYRAYEQYF. CDR3 bases: TGTGCCAGCAGCTACAGGGCCTACGAGCAGTACTTC. This chain connects TRBV7-9 to TRBJ2-7; tentative D call: TRBD1 (6 bases). The V gene lost 4 bases and the J gene lost 2 bases, with 6 bases spanning the gap. Germline V gives CDR1 SEHNR, CDR2 FQNEAQ (reference sequence). This CDR3 is 12 amino acids long.

J is TRBJ1-1 and V is TRBV5-4, with D perhaps TRBD1 (5 bases). Per the germline V gene, CDR1 is SGHNT and CDR2 is YYREEE (reference sequence). The CDR3 runs to 16 residues. The ends were cut back, 4 bases at V and 0 bases at J, with 16 bases in the middle. CDR3 sequence (DNA): TGTGCCAGCAGCATTGGGGGGGGAGGAATGAACACTGAAGCTTTCTTT. Its translation is CASSIGGGGMNTEAFF.

J is TRBJ1-2 and V is TRBV27; 11 bases align to TRBD1. The V segment lost 2 bases and the J segment 6 bases; nucleotides outside the gene matches: 8. Germline V CDR1 and CDR2: MNHEY, SMNVEV (reference sequence). This CDR3 is built from 16 residues. The CDR3 sequence: CASSLNGQGAFNGYTF. CDR3 bases: TGTGCCAGCAGTTTAAACGGACAGGGGGCTTTTAATGGCTACACCTTC.

V usage is TRBV18 and J usage is TRBJ1-1; D is ambiguous. The CDR3 spans 17 residues. The V and J ends lost 1 base and 0 bases respectively, with 15 bases between them. Germline assignment: CDR1 KGHSH and CDR2 LQKENI. CDR3 amino acids: CASSPLEGLGMNTEAFF. DNA of the CDR3: TGTGCCAGCTCACCACTGGAGGGTCTGGGAATGAACACTGAAGCTTTCTTT.

The chain links TRBV5-4 to TRBJ2-5, with 7 bases identical to TRBD2. Per the germline V gene, CDR1 is SGHNT and CDR2 is YYREEE (reference sequence). CDR3 length: 14 residues. The junction had 6 bases not matched to a gene; V was cut back by 0 bases and J by 7 bases. The CDR3 nucleotides are TGTGCCAGCAGCTTGGCGGCGGGGGACGGGACCCAGTACTTC. This codes for CASSLAAGDGTQYF.

This rearrangement joins TRBV25-1 to TRBJ1-1; tentatively, D is TRBD1 (6 bases). Trimming removed 6 bases from V and 8 bases from J, with 16 bases in between. The germline CDR1 and CDR2 sequences are MGHDK and SYGVNS. The CDR3 consists of 13 residues. The CDR3 DNA is TGTGCCAGCAGGTCCTACAGGGATAACGAAGCTTTCTTT. Residues: CASRSYRDNEAFF. Complete variable domain (other parts from reference TRBV25-1 and TRBJ1-1): EADIYQTPRYLVIGTGKKITLECSQTMGHDKMYWYQQDPGMELHLIHYSYGVNSTEKGDLSSESTVSRIRTEHFPLTLESARPSHTSQYLCASRSYRDNEAFFGQGTRLTVV.

The chain joins TRBV29-1 to TRBJ1-1; D is perhaps TRBD1 (5 bases). Germline V gives CDR1 SQVTM, CDR2 ANQGSEA. This CDR3 region has 12 residues. V was pared by 7 bases and J by 0 bases, with 9 bases between. The DNA of the CDR3 is TGCAGCGGGGGACGGTTGAACACTGAAGCTTTCTTT. It specifies CSGGRLNTEAFF.

The chain uses TRBV7-8 and TRBJ1-2; 10 bases line up with TRBD1. The germline V gene encodes CDR1 SGHVS and CDR2 FQNEAQ. The length of the CDR3 is 16 residues. V dropped 7 bases and J dropped 8; count of bases not matched to a gene: 16. The CDR3 here is CASTDRQGAPTPGYTF. The CDR3, as DNA: TGTGCCAGCACCGATAGACAGGGGGCGCCTACGCCCGGCTACACCTTC. Drawing the rest from reference TRBV7-8 and TRBJ1-2, the complete variable domain is GAGVSQSPRYKVAKRGQDVALRCDPISGHVSLFWYQQALGQGPEFLTYFQNEAQLDKSGLPSDRFFAERPEGSVSTLKIQRTQQEDSAVYLCASTDRQGAPTPGYTFGSGTRLTVV.